This T cell receptor beta chain came from a study of metastatic and nonmetastatic thyroid tumors. Study-wide background: Peripheral blood and tumor or nodule samples from malignant and benign thyroid patients were compared.

Every patient was untreated before thyroid surgery. Source study methods: A distant-metastasis classifier for papillary thyroid cancer was built using CDR3 differences across clinicopathological groups. TCRdb redid the clone calls on the PCR reads using MiXCR. In this record, the V and J calls reflect TCRdb's handling and not the investigators' own analysis. The repertoire includes roughly 90,000 clones, about 16% of them detected once, and roughly 4% sits in the top ten. To note about this clone: A much larger clone sits a single nucleotide away, making a read error possible.

The germline gives CDR1 SGDLS, CDR2 YYNGEE. The ends lost 6 bases at V and 1 base at J; junction bases unmatched: 5. The CDR3 is 14 residues long. The sample was blood. This chain joins TRBV9 and TRBJ2-3, with 7 bases identical to TRBD1. The receptor comes from a female donor with papillary thyroid cancer or a benign thyroid nodule (not recorded which). Some clones in this sample may be carry-over from other donors' samples. CDR3: CASNRDSGTDTQYF. The CDR3 coding sequence is TGTGCCAGCAACCGGGACAGCGGCACAGATACGCAGTATTTT.